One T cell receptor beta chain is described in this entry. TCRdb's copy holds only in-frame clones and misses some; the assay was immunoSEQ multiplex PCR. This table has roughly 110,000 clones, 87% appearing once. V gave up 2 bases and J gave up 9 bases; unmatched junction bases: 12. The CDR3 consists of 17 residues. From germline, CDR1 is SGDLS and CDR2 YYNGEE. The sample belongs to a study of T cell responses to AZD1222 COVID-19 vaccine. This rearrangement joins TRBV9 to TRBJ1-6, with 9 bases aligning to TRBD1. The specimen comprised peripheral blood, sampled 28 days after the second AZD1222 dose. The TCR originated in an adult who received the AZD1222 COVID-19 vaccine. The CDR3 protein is CASSVGTGLGRGSPLHF. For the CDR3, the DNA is TGTGCCAGCAGCGTCGGGACAGGGCTCGGGCGTGGTTCACCCCTCCACTTT. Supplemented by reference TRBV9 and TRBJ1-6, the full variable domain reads DSGVTQTPKHLITATGQRVTLRCSPRSGDLSVYWYQQSLDQGLQFLIQYYNGEERAKGNILERFSAQQFPDLHSELNLSSLELGDSALYFCASSVGTGLGRGSPLHFGNGTRLTVT.